These 27 T cell receptor beta chains share one sample of origin, sequenced in a study of blood T cell repertoires in COVID-19. Clones were sequenced by immunoSEQ multiplex PCR, and TCRdb holds only the in-frame ones, with some missing. This table has around 150,000 clones, roughly 84% appearing once. The sequenced material came from peripheral blood. The receptors shown here come from a man aged 40-55 years with acute or convalescent COVID-19.

This rearrangement joins TRBV2 to TRBJ2-7, with 7 positions matching TRBD1. This CDR3 comprises 16 residues. Germline V gene lookup returns CDR1 SNHLY and CDR2 FYNNEI. V lost 7 bases and J lost 7; bases outside the gene matches: 19. CDR3 DNA: TGTGCCAGCAAAGAACGGGGACAGCCACCAAAAAAAGAGCAGTACTTC. It codes for CASKERGQPPKKEQYF.

The DNA for the CDR3 is TGCGCCAGCAGCCACGACAGGGCGGGTGGCTACACCTTC. This translates into CASSHDRAGGYTF. This sequence joins TRBV5-1 and TRBJ1-2; 7 bases map to TRBD1. The V gene's germline CDR1 is SGHRS and CDR2 YFSETQ. The J segment lost 7 bases and the V segment lost 4 bases, leaving 7 bases of the junction unmatched. The CDR3 runs to 13 residues.

The chain couples TRBV3-1 (or the pseudogene TRBV3-2) to TRBJ2-7; 7 bases align to TRBD1. J lost 4 bases, V lost 4 bases, and 4 bases had no gene match. The CDR3 sequence is 13 residues long. The germline V gene has CDR1 LGHDT and CDR2 YNNKEL (reference sequence). The CDR3, as DNA: TGTGCCAGCAGCCGCAGGGGGAGTTACGAGCAGTACTTC. Residues: CASSRRGSYEQYF.

The chain employs TRBV2 and TRBJ1-2; D unresolved. This CDR3 comprises 15 residues. CDR1 and CDR2 (germline): SNHLY, FYNNEI. V lost 6 bases and J lost 3, with 17 bases in between. The CDR3 DNA reads TGTGCCAGCAGGGGCCCCCTTACTGAACACTATGGCTACACCTTC. Its protein product is CASRGPLTEHYGYTF. Drawing the rest from reference TRBV2 and TRBJ1-2, the complete variable domain is EPEVTQTPSHQVTQMGQEVILRCVPISNHLYFYWYRQILGQKVEFLVSFYNNEISEKSEIFDDQFSVERPDGSNFTLKIRSTKLEDSAMYFCASRGPLTEHYGYTFGSGTRLTVV.

The chain recombines TRBV5-6 with TRBJ1-6; no firm D call. The V end was cut by 0 bases, the J end by 5 bases, with 9 bases between. Germline values: CDR1 SGHDT, CDR2 YYEEEE. This CDR3 comprises 15 residues. The CDR3: CASSLAVRNNSPLHF. CDR3 DNA sequence: TGTGCCAGCAGCTTGGCGGTCCGCAATAATTCACCCCTCCACTTT.

On this clone itself: The junction differs from germline at one of its ends, possibly a read error. The chain uses TRBV7-7 and TRBJ2-2; 8 nucleotides match TRBD2. CDR3 size: 16 residues. CDR1 is SSHAT, CDR2 FNYEAQ, per germline (reference sequence). CDR3 DNA: TGTGCTAGCAGCCCCATCACTAGCGGCAACACCGGGGAGCTGTTTTTT. Its translation: CASSPITSGNTGELFF.

The chain uses TRBV2 and TRBJ1-4; D is perhaps TRBD1 (5 bases). The CDR3 consists of 13 residues. V lost 9 bases to trimming and J lost 8 bases, with 16 bases between them. CDR1 SNHLY and CDR2 FYNNEI come from the germline V gene. CDR3 DNA: TGTGCCAGTCGGCGGGACGGGGAAGAAAAACTGTTTTTT. Translating gives CASRRDGEEKLFF.

The chain links TRBV28 to TRBJ1-2, with 9 bases that match TRBD1. The CDR3 consists of 14 residues. CDR1 and CDR2 (germline): MDHEN, SYDVKM. V lost 8 bases, J lost 4 bases, and 8 bases stayed unmatched. CDR3 residues: CASGGQGRFYGYTF. DNA for the CDR3: TGTGCCAGCGGTGGACAGGGGAGGTTCTATGGCTACACCTTC.

V usage is TRBV28 and J usage is TRBJ2-1, with TRBD2 matching 10 bases. In germline, CDR1 is MDHEN, CDR2 SYDVKM. V trimming: 5 bases; J trimming: 10 bases; junction bases outside the gene matches: 14. The CDR3 is 16 residues long. The CDR3, as DNA: TGTGCCAGCAGTCCCCGACTAAGCGGGGGGGCCGTCGAGCAGTTCTTC. This gives the protein CASSPRLSGGAVEQFF.

The genes are TRBV6-5 and TRBJ1-5, with TRBD1 matching 8 bases. This CDR3 comprises 13 residues. The V gene end was trimmed by 10 bases and the J gene end by 6 bases; junction bases not matched to a gene: 8. Germline CDR1 reads MNHEY; CDR2 reads SVGAGI. The CDR3 reads CATQDRDAQPQHF. The CDR3 nucleotides read TGTGCCACACAGGACAGGGATGCTCAGCCCCAGCATTTT.

This chain connects TRBV27 to TRBJ1-6, with TRBD1 as a possible D gene (6 bases). V was trimmed by 4 bases and J by 10 bases, leaving 20 bases between them. CDR3 length equals 16 residues. Germline CDR1 and CDR2: MNHEY and SMNVEV (reference sequence). CDR3 region: CASSYLISGVGSPLHF. DNA of the CDR3: TGTGCCAGCAGTTACTTAATTTCAGGGGTTGGCTCACCCCTCCACTTT.

The rearrangement links TRBV2 to TRBJ1-1, with TRBD1 identical over 8 bases. This CDR3 region has 14 residues. With 7 bases clipped from V and 10 bases from J, the junction kept 14 bases outside the gene matches. Germline V lookup: CDR1 SNHLY, CDR2 FYNNEI. CDR3 nucleotide sequence: TGTGCCAGCACCGCGACAGGGGAATTCGCCGTAGCTTTCTTT. Translated, it gives CASTATGEFAVAFF.

The V and J genes are TRBV18 and TRBJ2-7, with 10 bases identical to TRBD2. CDR1 and CDR2 from the germline V gene are KGHSH and LQKENI. After removal of 3 bases from V and 0 bases from J, the junction contained 5 bases not matched to a gene. The CDR3 runs to 16 residues. In DNA, the CDR3 is TGTGCCAGCTCACCCCCAACTAGCGGGGTCTCCTACGAGCAGTACTTC. Residues: CASSPPTSGVSYEQYF.

This sequence joins TRBV3-1 (or the pseudogene TRBV3-2) and TRBJ1-1; weak D call: TRBD1 (5 bases). CDR1 is LGHDT, CDR2 YNNKEL, per germline (reference sequence). Trimming stripped 2 bases from V and 5 bases from J, with 12 bases between. The CDR3 runs 14 residues. The CDR3 protein is CASSQSQGKTEAFF. The CDR3, as DNA: TGTGCCAGCAGCCAATCCCAGGGCAAGACTGAAGCTTTCTTT.

This clone was found a few times. The chain joins TRBV29-1 to TRBJ2-5; 9 positions agree with TRBD2. This CDR3 comprises 15 residues. Per the germline V gene, CDR1 is SQVTM and CDR2 is ANQGSEA. With 5 bases clipped from V and 5 bases from J, the junction kept 12 bases outside the gene matches. The CDR3 DNA sequence: TGCAGCGTTAGCGGGGGGCCTCACCCGGGGGAGACCCAGTACTTC. Translation gives CSVSGGPHPGETQYF.

This clone appeared a single time. The rearrangement joins TRBV12-3 or TRBV12-4 to TRBJ2-7, with TRBD1 matching over 9 bases. This CDR3 spans 13 amino acids. V lost 3 bases and J lost 6; bases outside the gene matches: 3. The CDR3 DNA sequence: TGTGCCAGCAGTTTTACAGGGGGCGGCGAGCAGTACTTC. Encoded protein: CASSFTGGGEQYF.

This chain connects TRBV27 to TRBJ2-7; tentatively, D is TRBD1 (5 bases). In germline, CDR1 is MNHEY, CDR2 SMNVEV (reference sequence). The CDR3 is made up of 16 amino acids. The V gene lost 4 bases and the J gene lost 0 bases, with 16 bases spanning the gap. The CDR3 sequence is CASSSSQGISSYEQYF. DNA for the CDR3: TGTGCCAGCAGTTCATCCCAGGGTATTAGCTCCTACGAGCAGTACTTC.

The chain carries TRBV3-1 (or the pseudogene TRBV3-2) and TRBJ2-2; 12 bases align to TRBD2. The J segment lost 8 bases and the V segment lost 2 bases, leaving 3 bases of the junction unmatched. Germline V gives CDR1 LGHDT, CDR2 YNNKEL (reference sequence). The CDR3 is 15 residues long. The chain's CDR3 is CASSQPGLAGGELFF. The CDR3 bases are TGTGCCAGCAGCCAACCTGGACTAGCGGGAGGGGAGCTGTTTTTT.

This clone was counted a single time. The rearrangement links TRBV19 to TRBJ1-5, with TRBD1 identical over 7 bases. CDR1 is LNHDA, CDR2 SQIVND, per germline (reference sequence). J was trimmed by 7 bases and V by 1 base; bases with no gene match: 10. The CDR3 runs 16 residues. The chain's CDR3 is CASSIGDSSLGQPQHF. The CDR3, as DNA: TGTGCCAGTAGTATAGGGGACAGTAGTTTGGGCCAGCCCCAGCATTTT.

The V call is TRBV28, the J call TRBJ1-2, with a weak D call TRBD1 (6 bases). V lost 4 bases and J 7 bases, leaving 16 bases between the germline ends. The CDR3 consists of 14 residues. Germline V gene sequence: CDR1 MDHEN, CDR2 SYDVKM. The CDR3 spells CASSSGGQVIGYTF. The CDR3 DNA is TGTGCCAGCAGTTCGGGGGGCCAGGTAATTGGCTACACCTTC.

The rearrangement links TRBV2 to TRBJ1-5; TRBD1 might be the D (6 bases). From germline, CDR1 is SNHLY and CDR2 FYNNEI. This CDR3 is built from 13 residues. Trimming pared 3 bases from V and 9 bases from J, leaving 12 bases between. DNA of the CDR3: TGTGCCAGCAGTGACGGCGGGGGGCCGCCCCAGCATTTT. It codes for CASSDGGGPPQHF.

This clone was seen once. V and J are TRBV7-5 and TRBJ1-1. TRBV7-5 is labeled a pseudogene. This CDR3 has 15 residues. Here the CDR3 DNA reads TGTGCCAGAAGAAGTAGTCGGAGGTTAAAAACTGAAGCTTTCTTT. This translates into CARRSSRRLKTEAFF.

In its sample, this clone was seen once. This chain links TRBV6-5 with TRBJ2-1, with 9 bases identical to TRBD2. Germline lookup yields CDR1 MNHEY and CDR2 SVGAGI. J was trimmed by 3 bases and V by 2 bases; bases with no gene match: 5. There are 16 residues in the CDR3. The CDR3 sequence is CASSYRASGDYNEQFF. The CDR3 region has the DNA TGTGCCAGCAGTTACCGGGCTAGCGGGGACTACAATGAGCAGTTCTTC.

The chain employs TRBV6-5 and TRBJ2-5; a possible D gene is TRBD1 (6 bases). The CDR3 runs to 15 residues. V gave up 7 bases and J gave up 1 base, with 16 bases separating them. Germline lookup yields CDR1 MNHEY and CDR2 SVGAGI. CDR3 sequence (DNA): TGTGCCAGCATCCCCCAGGGGTCCCTCCAAGAGACCCAGTACTTC. Translating gives CASIPQGSLQETQYF.

V and J are TRBV6-1 and TRBJ1-4; possible D gene TRBD1, 5 bases. The CDR3 is 17 residues long. Trimming shortened V by 3 bases and J by 5 bases, and 19 bases separated the two germline ends. CDR1 and CDR2 from the germline V gene are MNHNS and SASEGT. This CDR3 is CASSEETYRFSNEKLFF. In nucleotides, the CDR3 is TGTGCCAGCAGTGAGGAGACCTACAGGTTTTCCAATGAAAAACTGTTTTTT.

The V and J genes are TRBV7-7 and TRBJ2-1; 10 positions match TRBD1. CDR3 size: 15 residues. Per germline, CDR1 SSHAT and CDR2 FNYEAQ (reference sequence). CDR3 coding DNA: TGTGCTAGTTCTTCTAGGACAGGGGGGAGAAATGAGCAGTTCTTC. Translating gives CASSSRTGGRNEQFF. Full variable domain (missing parts from reference TRBV7-7 and TRBJ2-1): GAGVSQSPRYKVTKRGQDVTLRCDPISSHATLYWYQQALGQGPEFLTYFNYEAQPDKSGLPSDRFSAERPEGSISTLTIQRTEQRDSAMYRCASSSRTGGRNEQFFGPGTRLTVL.

V gene TRBV7-9 combines with J gene TRBJ2-1; 7 positions agree with TRBD1. Germline values: CDR1 SEHNR, CDR2 FQNEAQ (reference sequence). Trimming at V came to 2 bases and at J to 2 bases, leaving 0 bases not matched to a gene. The CDR3 totals 14 residues. CDR3 sequence: CASSLQGAYNEQFF. Written as DNA, the CDR3 is TGTGCCAGCAGCTTACAGGGGGCCTACAATGAGCAGTTCTTC. The full variable domain, its missing parts supplied by reference TRBV7-9 and TRBJ2-1, is DTGVSQNPRHKITKRGQNVTFRCDPISEHNRLYWYRQTLGQGPEFLTYFQNEAQLEKSRLLSDRFSAERPKGSFSTLEIQRTEQGDSAMYLCASSLQGAYNEQFFGPGTRLTVL.